This T cell receptor beta chain was captured in a study of CD4 and CD8 cells across lung adenocarcinoma regions. Samples came from patients with localized non-small cell lung adenocarcinoma. V was cut by 2 bases and J by 4 bases, with 7 bases left in between. Germline values: CDR1 SGHTA, CDR2 FQGNSA. The CDR3 loop spans 13 amino acids. TCRdb processed the PCR reads anew with MiXCR; each CDR3 protein has one entry. Of under 2,500 distinct CDR3 sequences listed, roughly two thirds are singletons. This chain connects TRBV7-2 to TRBJ2-3, with D uncertain. Material for sequencing was CD4+ T cells from the center of a lung tumor. This clonotype originated in a female donor with lung adenocarcinoma. The CD4 and CD8 labels of this study may be unreliable. CDR3 loop: CASSLLPADTQYF. In DNA form, the CDR3 reads TGTGCCAGCAGCTTACTTCCGGCAGATACGCAGTATTTT.